This T cell receptor (beta chain) was documented in a study of response to subunit inactivated influenza vaccine. Trimming removed 1 base at V and 6 bases at J, with 12 bases between. Germline lookup yields CDR1 SGHDN and CDR2 FVKESK. This CDR3 has 14 amino acids. This clonotype has ten or more counts. Its antigen is as yet unknown. TCRdb used MiXCR to reprocess the RT-PCR reads, holding one entry per CDR3 protein. The table records about 780,000 distinct CDR3 sequences, less than 20% of them present only once. General observations from the study: The authors proposed limited new T cell recruitment per seasonal influenza vaccination.

The clonotype originates from a man aged 50 to 59 who received an inactivated influenza vaccine. This chain links TRBV14 with TRBJ2-5; a possible D gene is TRBD1 (6 bases). The input for sequencing was PBMCs from blood, taken 5 days after vaccination. The DNA of the CDR3 is TGTGCCAGCAGCCAAGTTGAAGGGGGAAAGACCCAGTACTTC. Translation: CASSQVEGGKTQYF.